This is a list of T cell receptor beta chains from one sample in a study of OX40 agonist ivuxolimab in advanced cancers. This table comes from immunoSEQ multiplex PCR, and its TCRdb copy is limited to in-frame clones, with some not included. The data contain approximately 76,000 clones, 92% of them singletons. Sequences were derived from CD4+ or CD8+ T cells sorted from blood, sampled in a trial of the OX40 agonist ivuxolimab. All receptors derive from an adult with an advanced solid tumor such as melanoma, head and neck, liver or kidney cancer. Both conserved end residues are part of each CDR3. Fields, in order: CDR3 DNA, CDR3 protein, clone size, J gene, CDR3 length, D gene, V gene. D genes are given only for firm matches. The listing skips clone size in some rows; elsewhere it reads once, few, many or a size class.

TGTGCCAGCAGCTTAGGGGAATCTGAAGCTTTCTTT	CASSLGESEAFF	-	TRBJ1-1	12	-	TRBV11-2
TGTGCCAGCAGCCCCTATAGGGGGATAACAAACAATGAGCAGTTCTTC	CASSPYRGITNNEQFF	-	TRBJ2-1	16	-	TRBV9
TGTGCCAGCAGTGAAAAGCGACACTACTTTAACTATGGCTACACCTTC	CASSEKRHYFNYGYTF	-	TRBJ1-2	16	-	TRBV6-1
TGTGCCAGCAGCTTAGGTAGATACAATGAGCAGTTCTTC	CASSLGRYNEQFF	-	TRBJ2-1	13	-	TRBV7-2
TGTGCCAGAAGGTCTCCGATCCGATATGGCTACACCTTC	CARRSPIRYGYTF	-	TRBJ1-2	13	-	TRBV5-3
TGTGCCAGCAGCTTACGGACGGGTAACTATGGCTACACCTTC	CASSLRTGNYGYTF	-	TRBJ1-2	14	-	TRBV7-8
TGTGCCAGCAGTTTTTCCGGGACTAATGGCTACACCTTC	CASSFSGTNGYTF	-	TRBJ1-2	13	-	TRBV27
TGTGCCAGCAGAGGACAGGGGCCCTTACTCTATGGCTACACCTTC	CASRGQGPLLYGYTF	-	TRBJ1-2	15	TRBD1	TRBV27
TGTGCCAGCAGCTTGGTAGCAGGGGCTGACGGCTACACCTTC	CASSLVAGADGYTF	-	TRBJ1-2	14	-	TRBV5-3
TGTGCCAGCAGCTTAGCGGACAGGGGGCCGACCTACGAGCAGTACTTC	CASSLADRGPTYEQYF	-	TRBJ2-7	16	TRBD1	TRBV7-9
TGTGCCAGCAGCTTAGCATTGACTGTCAACAATGAGCAGTTCTTC	CASSLALTVNNEQFF	-	TRBJ2-1	15	-	TRBV11-2
TGCGCCAGCAGCCACCTATCGACAGAGCGAAAGGAGACCCAGTACTTC	CASSHLSTERKETQYF	-	TRBJ2-5	16	-	TRBV4-1
TGTGCCAGCAGCGCAACAGGGGGATCCGGCTACACCTTC	CASSATGGSGYTF	once	TRBJ1-2	13	-	TRBV21-1
TGTGCCAGCAGCTTAGGGGCCTACGAGCAGTACTTC	CASSLGAYEQYF	-	TRBJ2-7	12	-	TRBV11-2
TGTGCCAGCAGCTTGGCTAGCGGGGCCGCGGGGGAGCAGTTCTTC	CASSLASGAAGEQFF	once	TRBJ2-1	15	TRBD2	TRBV11-3
TGTGCCAGCAGCCGGCCAAACACTGAAGCTTTCTTT	CASSRPNTEAFF	-	TRBJ1-1	12	-	TRBV6-5
TGTGCCAGCAGCGTAGCTAGCGGGGGGGTGAGCTACAATGAGCAGTTCTTC	CASSVASGGVSYNEQFF	-	TRBJ2-1	17	TRBD2	TRBV9
TGTGCCAGCAGCTTAGAGTTCGGGACAGGGATTAGCAATCAGCCCCAGCATTTT	CASSLEFGTGISNQPQHF	-	TRBJ1-5	18	TRBD1	TRBV7-2
TGTGCCAGCAGCAGGGGACTAGCGGGGCTAGAGACCCAGTACTTC	CASSRGLAGLETQYF	-	TRBJ2-5	15	TRBD2	TRBV13